These 15 T cell receptor beta chains originate from one sample sequenced in a study of T cells in Graves' hyperthyroidism and ophthalmopathy. Regions amplified from RNA transcripts were the TCR beta CDR3 regions. The primer set for the first-round RT-PCR of the TCR CDR3 was HTBI. MiXCR, run by TCRdb on the multiplex PCR reads, gives a single entry per CDR3 protein. The data hold roughly 290,000 distinct CDR3 sequences, with about a sixth observed a single time. Sequencing input: blood. These receptor sequences come from an older woman with Graves' ophthalmopathy.

Ten or more counts support this clonotype. The chain has TRBV28 and TRBJ2-6; D is perhaps TRBD2 (5 bases). With 7 bases removed from V and 2 bases from J, the gap between germline ends came to 12 bases. This CDR3 spans 15 amino acids. Germline V gene data show CDR1 as MDHEN and CDR2 as SYDVKM. The DNA for the CDR3 is TGTGCCAGCACTCGCGGAGGTACTGGGGCCAACGTCCTGACTTTC. Translated, it gives CASTRGGTGANVLTF.

This clonotype was seen a few times. For the CDR3, the DNA is TGTGCCAGCAAGGCCATCGGCACAGATACGCAGTATTTT. Translated, it gives CASKAIGTDTQYF. The genes are TRBV28 and TRBJ2-3; no definite D call. Trimming took 7 bases from V and 1 from J, leaving 9 bases between them. This CDR3 region has 13 residues. CDR1 and CDR2 (germline): MDHEN, SYDVKM.

This clonotype was recorded many times. The rearrangement joins TRBV20-1 to TRBJ1-5; perhaps TRBD1 as D (5 bases). Per germline, CDR1 DFQATT and CDR2 SNEGSKA (reference sequence). The CDR3 spans 12 residues. The V end lost 6 bases, the J end lost 2 bases, and 8 bases lay between the germline ends. CDR3 protein: CSAGGGNQPQHF. CDR3 coding DNA: TGCAGTGCGGGGGGGGGCAATCAGCCCCAGCATTTT.

This chain links TRBV7-2 with TRBJ2-5, with 7 nucleotides matching TRBD2. Germline assignment: CDR1 SGHTA and CDR2 FQGNSA. The CDR3 consists of 13 residues. The ends lost 1 base at V and 5 bases at J; junction bases unmatched: 1. The CDR3 is CASSLEAGETQYF. CDR3 DNA sequence: TGTGCCAGCAGCTTAGAAGCGGGGGAGACCCAGTACTTC.

This chain connects TRBV6-2 or TRBV6-3 to TRBJ2-7; D perhaps matches TRBD1 (6 bases). Germline V gene lookup returns CDR1 MNHEY and CDR2 SVGEGT. The ends were cut back, 8 bases at V and 2 bases at J, with 16 bases in the middle. This CDR3 has 14 amino acids. This chain's CDR3 is CASARPGTTYEQYF. The CDR3 DNA follows: TGTGCCAGCGCAAGACCCGGGACAACCTACGAGCAGTACTTC.

J is TRBJ1-5 and V is TRBV10-1, with D possibly TRBD1 on 6 matching bases. The CDR3 length is 17 residues. Trimming pared 9 bases from V and 4 bases from J, leaving 25 bases between. The germline V gene encodes CDR1 WNHNN and CDR2 SYGVQD (reference sequence). The CDR3 bases are TGCGCCAGGTTTTTCATCAAGAAACAGGGTGGTAATCAGCCCCAGCATTTT. It encodes CARFFIKKQGGNQPQHF.

This clonotype was seen repeatedly, ten times or more. The genes are TRBV12-3 or TRBV12-4 and TRBJ1-2; D might be TRBD1 (5 bases). The CDR3 has 18 residues. Trimming cost V 5 bases and J 4 bases, with 26 bases left between them. CDR3 amino acids: CASSPTTNRGPESYGYTF. CDR3 DNA sequence: TGTGCCAGCAGTCCAACAACAAACCGGGGCCCAGAAAGCTATGGCTACACCTTC.

The chain recombines TRBV19 with TRBJ2-5; 8 positions agree with TRBD1. V gave up 3 bases and J gave up 6 bases; unmatched junction bases: 9. From germline, CDR1 is LNHDA and CDR2 SQIVND (reference sequence). This CDR3 comprises 15 residues. CDR3 amino acids: CASSMDRVIIQTQYF. As DNA, the CDR3 is TGTGCCAGTAGTATGGACAGGGTCATCATCCAGACCCAGTACTTC. The variable domain in full, completed from reference TRBV19 and TRBJ2-5, reads DGGITQSPKYLFRKEGQNVTLSCEQNLNHDAMYWYRQDPGQGLRLIYYSQIVNDFQKGDIAEGYSVSREKKESFPLTVTSAQKNPTAFYLCASSMDRVIIQTQYFGPGTRLLVL.

A few counts support this clonotype. The chain joins TRBV5-6 to TRBJ1-2; D may be TRBD1 (5 bases). This CDR3 spans 16 amino acids. Germline loops: CDR1 SGHDT, CDR2 YYEEEE. V was cut by 2 bases and J by 3 bases, with 17 bases left in between. CDR3 protein: CASSFFPAGVDYGYTF. In DNA form, the CDR3 reads TGTGCCAGCAGCTTTTTTCCCGCGGGGGTGGACTATGGCTACACCTTC.

This clonotype was counted ten times or more. The chain recombines TRBV20-1 with TRBJ2-1; TRBD2 matches 8 bases. Germline CDR1 is DFQATT and CDR2 is SNEGSKA (reference sequence). V was pared by 3 bases and J by 6 bases, with 10 bases of the junction left unmatched. CDR3 size: 15 residues. CDR3 nucleotide sequence: TGCAGTGCTAGTGAACCGGGACTAGAGGTCAATGAGCAGTTCTTC. Protein product: CSASEPGLEVNEQFF.

The sample holds a few counts of this clonotype. The gene calls are TRBV5-4 and TRBJ1-2, with D unresolved. Germline-derived CDR1 and CDR2 are SGHNT and YYREEE (reference sequence). Trimming shortened V by 6 bases and J by 7 bases, and 22 bases separated the two germline ends. CDR3 length: 15 residues. The CDR3: CASTQGQRLSLGYTF. The DNA for the CDR3 is TGTGCCAGCACCCAAGGTCAGAGACTCTCTCTTGGCTACACCTTC.

This clonotype has at least ten counts. V usage is TRBV20-1 and J usage is TRBJ2-1; D is undetermined. V shed 8 bases and J shed 2 bases, with 13 bases lying between them. Looked up from germline, CDR1 is DFQATT and CDR2 is SNEGSKA (reference sequence). The CDR3 covers 13 residues. The CDR3 loop reads CSPFPDPYNEQFF. For the CDR3, the DNA is TGCAGTCCATTCCCCGATCCCTACAATGAGCAGTTCTTC.

Concerning this clonotype: This sequence may be a read error, since a much larger clone differs from it by one base. This chain's CDR3 is CASSSTGAYNQPQHF. In nucleotides, the CDR3 is TGTGCCAGCAGCTCGACAGGGGCCTACAATCAGCCCCAGCATTTT. The chain is built from TRBV7-2 and TRBJ1-5; 8 bases are a match to TRBD1. From germline, CDR1 is SGHTA and CDR2 FQGNSA. The V segment lost 4 bases and the J segment 3 bases; nucleotides outside the gene matches: 5. This CDR3 region has 15 residues.

This clonotype was seen at least ten times. This rearrangement joins TRBV28 to TRBJ2-1, with 7 bases fitting TRBD2. Unmatched junction bases numbered 23, after V lost 6 bases and J lost 6 bases. The CDR3 totals 19 residues. Germline CDR1 reads MDHEN; CDR2 reads SYDVKM. This CDR3 is CASSIMGTKRGGLTNEQFF. CDR3 DNA: TGTGCCAGCAGCATTATGGGGACTAAAAGAGGCGGGCTGACCAATGAGCAGTTCTTC.

The genes are TRBV24-1 and TRBJ2-2; 10 bases map to TRBD2. With 5 bases clipped from V and 4 bases from J, the junction kept 3 bases outside the gene matches. Germline V gene sequence: CDR1 KGHDR, CDR2 SFDVKD. The CDR3 runs 15 residues. CDR3 loop: CATSASGSGTGELFF. In DNA form, the CDR3 reads TGTGCCACCAGTGCTAGCGGGAGCGGCACCGGGGAGCTGTTTTTT.